These 22 T cell receptor beta chains were sequenced from one sample in a study of shared clonotypes between healthy human individuals. Produced via immunoSEQ multiplex PCR; TCRdb's table is partial and in-frame only. The sample contains 950,000 to 1,100,000 clones, approximately 80% of which appear only once. The specimen was memory CD4+ T cells from PBMCs. Subset indicated: CD45RA-negative fraction. These receptors all come from a young man in good health. Some clones in this sample may be carry-over from other donors' samples.

The chain carries TRBV28 and TRBJ1-4, with a possible D match to TRBD1 (6 bases). The CDR3 covers 10 residues. The germline V gene has CDR1 MDHEN and CDR2 SYDVKM. V lost 10 bases to trimming and J lost 10 bases, with 10 bases between them. The CDR3 loop reads CATRGGKLFF. Here the CDR3 DNA reads TGTGCCACTAGGGGGGGAAAACTGTTTTTT.

The genes are TRBV6-1 and TRBJ1-5; TRBD1 agrees at 7 bases. With V trimmed by 10 bases and J by 9 bases, 15 bases remained unmatched. There are 14 residues in the CDR3. Germline assignment: CDR1 MNHNS and CDR2 SASEGT. CDR3 amino acids: CATTGTSGGWPQHF. Here the CDR3 DNA reads TGTGCCACAACCGGGACCTCAGGGGGTTGGCCCCAGCATTTT.

This clone has a single count. V gene TRBV11-2 combines with J gene TRBJ2-5, with 11 bases lining up with TRBD2. The CDR3 loop spans 15 amino acids. The germline V gene has CDR1 SGHAT and CDR2 FQNNGV. V gave up 3 bases and J gave up 4 bases; unmatched junction bases: 4. CDR3 sequence: CASSFTTSGGETQYF. CDR3 nucleotide sequence: TGTGCCAGCAGCTTTACCACTAGCGGGGGAGAGACCCAGTACTTC.

This clone was recorded once. This chain uses TRBV5-1 with TRBJ2-7; 11 bases map to TRBD2. Unmatched junction bases numbered 6, after V lost 3 bases and J lost 1 base. Germline V CDR1 and CDR2: SGHRS, YFSETQ. The CDR3 has 16 amino acids. CDR3 sequence (DNA): TGCGCCAGCAGCTGGGCGACTAGCGGGGAGTCCTACGAGCAGTACTTC. This sequence encodes CASSWATSGESYEQYF. The variable domain in full, with the rest retrieved from reference TRBV5-1 and TRBJ2-7, is KAGVTQTPRYLIKTRGQQVTLSCSPISGHRSVSWYQQTPGQGLQFLFEYFSETQRNKGNFPGRFSGRQFSNSRSEMNVSTLELGDSALYLCASSWATSGESYEQYFGPGTRLTVT.

J is TRBJ2-7 and V is TRBV15; 8 bases align to TRBD2. This CDR3 spans 14 amino acids. V lost 1 base and J lost 4; bases outside the gene matches: 3. Germline CDR1 and CDR2: LNHNV and YYDKDF (reference sequence). The CDR3: CATSRGPSGYEQYF. Written as DNA, the CDR3 is TGTGCCACCAGCAGAGGGCCTAGCGGGTACGAGCAGTACTTC.

The chain links TRBV7-2 to TRBJ2-7; D is uncertain. The germline gives CDR1 SGHTA, CDR2 FQGNSA. Trimming shortened V by 2 bases and J by 2 bases, and 16 bases separated the two germline ends. There are 16 residues in the CDR3. Here the CDR3 reads CASSLYSAGQAYEQYF. The CDR3 region has the DNA TGTGCCAGCAGCTTATATTCGGCAGGCCAAGCCTACGAGCAGTACTTC. The full variable domain, with the rest looked up from reference TRBV7-2 and TRBJ2-7, is GAGVSQSPSNKVTEKGKDVELRCDPISGHTALYWYRQSLGQGLEFLIYFQGNSAPDKSGLPSDRFSAERTGGSVSTLTIQRTQQEDSAVYLCASSLYSAGQAYEQYFGPGTRLTVT.

V is TRBV11-2 and J is TRBJ2-7, with 10 positions matching TRBD2. The CDR3 totals 16 residues. V was clipped by 3 bases and J by 5 bases; unmatched bases: 10. Looked up from germline, CDR1 is SGHAT and CDR2 is FQNNGV. CDR3: CASSLGASGSPHEQYF. CDR3 bases: TGTGCCAGCAGCTTGGGGGCTAGCGGGAGTCCCCACGAGCAGTACTTC. Complete variable domain (other parts from reference TRBV11-2 and TRBJ2-7): EAGVAQSPRYKIIEKRQSVAFWCNPISGHATLYWYQQILGQGPKLLIQFQNNGVVDDSQLPKDRFSAERLKGVDSTLKIQPAKLEDSAVYLCASSLGASGSPHEQYFGPGTRLTVT.

With regard to this clone: The same CDR3 arises from other DNA sequences in this sample as well. This rearrangement joins TRBV4-3 to TRBJ2-3; 11 bases match TRBD2. Germline values: CDR1 LGHNA, CDR2 YSLEER. This CDR3 has 15 amino acids. The V and J ends lost 2 bases and 6 bases, in that order; junction bases with no gene match: 4. CDR3 coding DNA: TGCGCCAGCAGCCAAAGACTAGCGGGAACGGATACGCAGTATTTT. Amino acid sequence: CASSQRLAGTDTQYF.

The chain carries TRBV5-5 and TRBJ1-1, with D uncertain. Germline CDR1 is SGHKS and CDR2 is YYEKEE (reference sequence). The CDR3 consists of 15 residues. Trimming cost V 1 base and J 0 bases, with 10 bases left between them. In DNA form, the CDR3 reads TGTGCCAGCAGCTTGTTAGAACGAGTGAACACTGAAGCTTTCTTT. Translating it yields CASSLLERVNTEAFF.

V and J are TRBV27 and TRBJ2-1; 7 bases match TRBD2. CDR1 and CDR2 (germline): MNHEY, SMNVEV (reference sequence). The CDR3 has 15 amino acids. The J segment lost 4 bases and the V segment lost 7 bases, leaving 10 bases of the junction unmatched. The chain's CDR3 is CASTPLASGYNEQFF. The DNA of the CDR3 is TGTGCCAGCACCCCCTTGGCTAGCGGATACAATGAGCAGTTCTTC.

This chain links TRBV9 with TRBJ1-1, with 9 nucleotides matching TRBD1. Germline loops: CDR1 SGDLS, CDR2 YYNGEE. Trimming at V came to 0 bases and at J to 5 bases, leaving 8 bases not matched to a gene. This CDR3 contains 16 residues. The CDR3 loop reads CASSVESQGARTEAFF. The CDR3 DNA sequence: TGTGCCAGCAGCGTAGAATCACAGGGGGCCCGGACTGAAGCTTTCTTT.

This clone was recorded only once. This rearrangement joins TRBV11-2 to TRBJ2-3, with 8 bases matching TRBD2. The junction had 9 bases not matched to a gene; V was cut back by 5 bases and J by 2 bases. Looked up from germline, CDR1 is SGHAT and CDR2 is FQNNGV. The CDR3 spans 16 residues. CDR3 sequence (DNA): TGTGCCAGCAGCCTCACTAGCGGACACTACACAGATACGCAGTATTTT. It specifies CASSLTSGHYTDTQYF.

The J gene is TRBJ2-3, the V gene TRBV9, with D perhaps given as TRBD1 or TRBD2 (6 bases each). CDR3 length: 17 residues. Germline CDR1 is SGDLS and CDR2 is YYNGEE. Deletions cut 0 bases from V and 0 bases from J, with 14 bases between. CDR3 loop: CASSVGYRGRSTDTQYF. The DNA of the CDR3 is TGTGCCAGCAGCGTAGGGTACCGGGGGCGTAGCACAGATACGCAGTATTTT.

This rearrangement joins TRBV5-1 to TRBJ2-5; 9 bases align to TRBD2. CDR1 is SGHRS, CDR2 YFSETQ, per germline. CDR3 length equals 16 residues. V lost 4 bases, J lost 2 bases, and 9 bases stayed unmatched. CDR3 residues: CASSQESGRRQETQYF. CDR3 nucleotide sequence: TGCGCCAGCAGCCAGGAGAGCGGGAGGAGACAAGAGACCCAGTACTTC.

The chain uses TRBV6-6 and TRBJ2-6; D is ambiguous. The length of the CDR3 is 15 residues. V gave up 5 bases and J gave up 0 bases, with 8 bases separating them. CDR1 MNHNY and CDR2 SVGAGI come from the germline V gene (reference sequence). The CDR3 DNA is TGTGCCAGCAGTAGCCCAGGCTCTGGGGCCAACGTCCTGACTTTC. Translated, it gives CASSSPGSGANVLTF.

In the case of this clone: Being one base from a much bigger clone, this may be a read error. The CDR3 DNA reads TGTGCCAGCAGCTTAGGACCAGATACGCAGTATTTT. This sequence encodes CASSLGPDTQYF. The chain couples TRBV7-6 to TRBJ2-3; D is uncertain. Germline CDR1 SGHVS, CDR2 FNYEAQ. The CDR3 sequence is 12 residues long. V lost 1 base and J 4 bases, leaving 3 bases between the germline ends.

The V and J genes are TRBV5-1 and TRBJ2-1; D might be TRBD1 (5 bases). This CDR3 spans 13 amino acids. Germline CDR1 reads SGHRS; CDR2 reads YFSETQ. Trimming pared 3 bases from V and 3 bases from J, leaving 7 bases between. In DNA form, the CDR3 reads TGCGCCAGCAGCTGGACACACTACAATGAGCAGTTCTTC. Translated: CASSWTHYNEQFF.

On this clone: This likely reflects a read error, since a far larger clone is one base away. V is TRBV11-1 and J is TRBJ2-5; the match to TRBD2 covers 11 bases. CDR1 is SGHAT, CDR2 FQDESV, per germline (reference sequence). Losses at the gene ends were 5 bases for V and 3 bases for J; bases not matched to a gene: 2. The CDR3 consists of 14 residues. For the CDR3, the DNA is TGTGCCAGCAGCCCGGGACTAGCGGAAGAGACCCAGTACTTC. Amino acid sequence: CASSPGLAEETQYF.

About this clone itself: A far more abundant clone sits one base away, making this likely a read error. The V and J genes are TRBV30 and TRBJ2-5, with D perhaps matching TRBD1 (6 bases). The CDR3 is made up of 14 amino acids. Germline CDR1 and CDR2: GTSNPN and SVGIG (reference sequence). The CDR3 is CAGSRQVRQETQYF. In nucleotides, the CDR3 is TGTGCCGGGAGCCGACAGGTTCGACAAGAGACCCAGTACTTC.

This clone was found once. This chain connects TRBV4-2 to TRBJ1-2; 7 bases line up with TRBD1. This CDR3 has 15 amino acids. The V gene end was trimmed by 0 bases and the J gene end by 7 bases; junction bases not matched to a gene: 8. Germline V CDR1 and CDR2: LGHNA, YNFKEQ. CDR3 bases: TGTGCCAGCAGCCAAGAGGGGAGACAGGGTCGTGGCTACACCTTC. Translating gives CASSQEGRQGRGYTF.

The CDR3 DNA is TGCGCCAGCAGCTGGGGGGACCCGAACACCGGGGAGCTGTTTTTT. It translates to CASSWGDPNTGELFF. The rearrangement uses TRBV5-1 and TRBJ2-2; D might be TRBD2 (6 bases). V gave up 3 bases and J gave up 0 bases, with 9 bases separating them. Per germline, CDR1 SGHRS and CDR2 YFSETQ. CDR3 length: 15 amino acids.

The V gene is TRBV7-9, the J gene TRBJ2-3; perhaps TRBD1 as D (6 bases). Germline V gene data show CDR1 as SEHNR and CDR2 as FQNEAQ (reference sequence). The CDR3 extends over 16 amino acids. V was cut by 4 bases and J by 0 bases, with 14 bases left in between. The CDR3 nucleotides read TGTGCCAGCAGCTCCCGAGGGGGTACTAGCACAGATACGCAGTATTTT. As protein: CASSSRGGTSTDTQYF.